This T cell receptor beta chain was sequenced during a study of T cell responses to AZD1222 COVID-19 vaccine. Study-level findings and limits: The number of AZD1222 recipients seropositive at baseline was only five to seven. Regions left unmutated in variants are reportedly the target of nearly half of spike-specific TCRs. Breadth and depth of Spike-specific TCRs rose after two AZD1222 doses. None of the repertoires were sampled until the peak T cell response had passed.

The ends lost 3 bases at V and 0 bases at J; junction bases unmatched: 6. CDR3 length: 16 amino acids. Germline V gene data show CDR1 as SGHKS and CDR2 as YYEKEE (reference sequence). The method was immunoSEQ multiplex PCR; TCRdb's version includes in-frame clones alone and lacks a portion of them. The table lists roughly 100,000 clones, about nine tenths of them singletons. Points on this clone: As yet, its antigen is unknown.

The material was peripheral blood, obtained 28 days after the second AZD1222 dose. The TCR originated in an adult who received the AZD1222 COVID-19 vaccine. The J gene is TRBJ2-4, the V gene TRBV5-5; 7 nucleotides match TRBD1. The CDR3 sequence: CASSSQGGLAKNIQYF. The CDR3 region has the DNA TGTGCCAGCAGCTCGCAAGGGGGCCTAGCCAAAAACATTCAGTACTTC.